The clone carrying this TCR beta chain occurred once. Its antigen is still unknown. The data were taken from a study of T cells in Graves' hyperthyroidism and ophthalmopathy. Whole-study results and caveats: Most clonotypes that expanded in the thyroid above 0.001 also showed up in blood.

Authors of the study amplified TCR beta CDR3 regions from RNA transcripts. When the TCR CDR3 underwent first-round RT-PCR, the HTBI primer set was used. In TCRdb, the multiplex PCR reads were re-called with MiXCR into one record per CDR3 protein. This sample has about 640,000 distinct CDR3 sequences, with approximately 42% found just once. Per the germline V gene, CDR1 is SGHVS and CDR2 is FQNEAQ. This CDR3 comprises 16 residues. Trimming removed 5 bases from V and 8 bases from J; junction bases left unmatched: 11. Thyroid ultrasound, orbital computed tomography, clinical symptoms, and serum thyroxine and TRAb underpinned diagnoses.

The J gene is TRBJ1-4, the V gene TRBV7-8; 10 bases align to TRBD1. Source material: peripheral blood or thyroid tissue (not recorded which). The TCR was taken from an adult man with Graves' disease, either hyperthyroidism or ophthalmopathy (not recorded which). Here the CDR3 reads CASSRTGTGEEEKLFF. In DNA form, the CDR3 reads TGTGCCAGCAGCCGGACCGGGACAGGGGAGGAGGAAAAACTGTTTTTT.